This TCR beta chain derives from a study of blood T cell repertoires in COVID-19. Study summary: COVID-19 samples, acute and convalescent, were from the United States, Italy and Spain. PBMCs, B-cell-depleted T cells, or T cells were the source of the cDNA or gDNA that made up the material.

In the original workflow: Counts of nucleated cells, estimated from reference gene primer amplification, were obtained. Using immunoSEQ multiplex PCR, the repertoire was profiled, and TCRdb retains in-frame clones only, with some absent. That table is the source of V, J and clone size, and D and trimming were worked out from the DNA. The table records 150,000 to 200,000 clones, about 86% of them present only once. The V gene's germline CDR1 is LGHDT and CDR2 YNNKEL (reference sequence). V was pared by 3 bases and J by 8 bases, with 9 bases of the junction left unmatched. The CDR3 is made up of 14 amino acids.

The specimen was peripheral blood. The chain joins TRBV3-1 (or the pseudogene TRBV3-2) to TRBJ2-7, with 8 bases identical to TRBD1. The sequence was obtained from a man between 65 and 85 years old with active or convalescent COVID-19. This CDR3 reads CASSQPGTGGKQYF. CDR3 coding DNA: TGTGCCAGCAGCCAGCCCGGGACAGGAGGCAAGCAGTACTTC.